The 29 T cell receptor beta chains below all came from one sample that was sequenced in a study of blood T cell repertoires in COVID-19. Sequencing used immunoSEQ multiplex PCR; TCRdb keeps in-frame clones, though not all of them. Altogether about 250,000 clones are present, around 83% being singletons, with the ten largest covering nearly 9%. Sequencing used peripheral blood. These receptors all come from a man at least 80 years old with acute or convalescent COVID-19.

Here the CDR3 DNA reads TGTGCCAGCAGAGAAGGGACAGGGGGCCAAGAGACCCAGTACTTC. Protein sequence: CASREGTGGQETQYF. The chain joins TRBV5-8 to TRBJ2-5; 11 nucleotides agree with TRBD1. The CDR3 consists of 15 residues. After removal of 5 bases from V and 1 base from J, the junction contained 4 bases not matched to a gene. Germline V gene lookup returns CDR1 SGHTS and CDR2 YDEGEE.

The rearrangement joins TRBV6-2 or TRBV6-3 to TRBJ2-1; tentative D call: TRBD1 (6 bases). V was cut by 6 bases and J by 7 bases, with 25 bases left in between. The CDR3 has 17 residues. CDR1 MNHEY and CDR2 SVGEGT come from the germline V gene. This CDR3 reads CASSYFPQGMGLNEQFF. The CDR3 nucleotides are TGTGCCAGCAGCTATTTTCCTCAGGGGATGGGGTTGAATGAGCAGTTCTTC.

This clone was seen only a few times. The chain couples TRBV7-9 to TRBJ1-6; D is ambiguous. The V gene's germline CDR1 is SEHNR and CDR2 FQNEAQ (reference sequence). This CDR3 spans 15 amino acids. Trimming cost V 1 base and J 6 bases, with 10 bases left between them. The CDR3 DNA follows: TGTGCCAGCAGCTTAGTCCGGGAGGTTAATTCACCCCTCCACTTT. This codes for CASSLVREVNSPLHF.

The gene calls are TRBV5-1 and TRBJ1-4; 7 nucleotides match TRBD1. Germline assignment: CDR1 SGHRS and CDR2 YFSETQ. This CDR3 has 15 residues. The junction had 3 bases not matched to a gene; V was cut back by 0 bases and J by 4 bases. CDR3 in amino acids: CASSLAGQFNEKLFF. The DNA for the CDR3 is TGCGCCAGCAGCTTGGCGGGACAGTTTAATGAAAAACTGTTTTTT.

The chain uses TRBV5-6 and TRBJ1-6; TRBD1 matches 9 bases. J was trimmed by 9 bases and V by 4 bases; bases with no gene match: 8. Germline values: CDR1 SGHDT, CDR2 YYEEEE. There are 15 residues in the CDR3. CDR3 amino acids: CASSPVQGASSPLHF. The CDR3 nucleotides read TGTGCCAGCAGCCCTGTACAGGGGGCCTCTTCACCCCTCCACTTT. Supplemented by reference TRBV5-6 and TRBJ1-6, the full variable domain reads DAGVTQSPTHLIKTRGQQVTLRCSPKSGHDTVSWYQQALGQGPQFIFQYYEEEERQRGNFPDRFSGHQFPNYSSELNVNALLLGDSALYLCASSPVQGASSPLHFGNGTRLTVT.

The chain is built from TRBV30 and TRBJ1-5; 8 bases are shared with TRBD1. The V and J ends lost 3 bases and 0 bases, in that order; junction bases with no gene match: 7. Germline V gives CDR1 GTSNPN, CDR2 SVGIG (reference sequence). The CDR3 length is 16 residues. The chain's CDR3 is CAWSPLGTGSNQPQHF. The CDR3 nucleotides read TGTGCCTGGAGCCCCCTCGGGACAGGTAGCAATCAGCCCCAGCATTTT.

The chain links TRBV7-3 to TRBJ1-2, with TRBD1 matching 9 bases. V was pared by 5 bases and J by 8 bases, with 6 bases of the junction left unmatched. Germline V gene lookup returns CDR1 SGHTA and CDR2 FQGTGA. The CDR3 is 13 residues long. DNA of the CDR3: TGTGCCAGCAGCCCGGGACAGGGTTTGGGCTACACCTTC. Its protein product is CASSPGQGLGYTF.

In this sample, this clone turned up a few times. J is TRBJ2-3 and V is TRBV5-1, with 8 bases matching TRBD2. Unmatched junction bases numbered 8, after V lost 9 bases and J lost 5 bases. CDR3 length: 13 amino acids. Germline-derived CDR1 and CDR2 are SGHRS and YFSETQ. This chain's CDR3 is CATKAGVRDTQYF. In DNA, the CDR3 is TGCGCCACCAAAGCGGGAGTCAGAGATACGCAGTATTTT.

This clone was seen many times. J is TRBJ1-6 and V is TRBV6-4; D not resolved. The CDR3 totals 15 residues. Trimming removed 0 bases from V and 7 bases from J, with 10 bases in between. Germline CDR1 is MRHNA and CDR2 is SNTAGT. For the CDR3, the DNA is TGTGCCAGCAGTGACTCAGCACGGTGGAATTCACCCCTCCACTTT. Translated, it gives CASSDSARWNSPLHF.

This clone appeared once. The chain recombines TRBV28 with TRBJ1-3; no firm D call. The CDR3 has 15 residues. Trimming stripped 6 bases from V and 0 bases from J, with 12 bases between. Germline V lookup: CDR1 MDHEN, CDR2 SYDVKM. The CDR3 DNA sequence: TGTGCCAGCAGCTGGGGAGATCTCTCTGGAAACACCATATATTTT. Its translation: CASSWGDLSGNTIYF. The complete variable domain, with remaining parts taken from reference TRBV28 and TRBJ1-3, reads DVKVTQSSRYLVKRTGEKVFLECVQDMDHENMFWYRQDPGLGLRLIYFSYDVKMKEKGDIPEGYSVSREKKERFSLILESASTNQTSMYLCASSWGDLSGNTIYFGEGSWLTVV.

V and J are TRBV15 and TRBJ2-7; 8 bases are a match to TRBD1. Trimming took 3 bases from V and 5 from J; bases not matched to a gene: 6. Germline V CDR1 and CDR2: LNHNV, YYDKDF (reference sequence). The CDR3 runs to 14 residues. As DNA, the CDR3 is TGTGCCACCAGCAGGGATCAGGGGGCGAACGAGCAGTACTTC. This encodes CATSRDQGANEQYF.

This clone was found once. This chain uses TRBV2 with TRBJ2-7; 8 bases fit TRBD1. CDR3 size: 14 residues. Looked up from germline, CDR1 is SNHLY and CDR2 is FYNNEI. The V gene end was trimmed by 7 bases and the J gene end by 5 bases; junction bases not matched to a gene: 10. DNA for the CDR3: TGTGCCAGCAAGGACAGGGAGAGGCCCCACGAGCAGTACTTC. Translated: CASKDRERPHEQYF.

The chain combines TRBV3-1 (or the pseudogene TRBV3-2) with TRBJ2-7; weak D call: TRBD2 (6 bases). The CDR3 runs 14 residues. Germline V CDR1 and CDR2: LGHDT, YNNKEL (reference sequence). V was clipped by 6 bases and J by 1 base, with 13 bases between them. The CDR3 loop reads CASSRTGDSYEQYF. For the CDR3, the DNA is TGTGCCAGCAGTCGGACGGGGGATTCCTACGAGCAGTACTTC.

The chain joins TRBV10-1 to TRBJ2-7; 7 bases align to TRBD2. Trimming at V came to 4 bases and at J to 2 bases, leaving 5 bases not matched to a gene. CDR3 length equals 14 residues. Germline V CDR1 and CDR2: WNHNN, SYGVQD (reference sequence). The CDR3 coding sequence is TGCGCCAGCAGTGGAGCGGGGCTTACCTACGAGCAGTACTTC. This encodes CASSGAGLTYEQYF.

This clone came up once. The chain joins TRBV6-1 to TRBJ2-7; 10 nucleotides match TRBD1. CDR3 size: 16 residues. Per germline, CDR1 MNHNS and CDR2 SASEGT. After removal of 2 bases from V and 5 bases from J, the junction contained 9 bases not matched to a gene. CDR3 loop: CASSEYWDRGAHEQYF. CDR3 DNA sequence: TGTGCCAGCAGTGAATATTGGGACAGGGGCGCCCACGAGCAGTACTTC.

This rearrangement joins TRBV19 to TRBJ1-5; D not resolved. CDR1 and CDR2 (germline): LNHDA, SQIVND (reference sequence). Trimming took off 3 bases at V and 2 bases at J, with 5 bases between the two ends. The CDR3 has 13 amino acids. CDR3 nucleotides: TGTGCCAGTAGTATGCCAGGCAATCAGCCCCAGCATTTT. The encoded protein is CASSMPGNQPQHF.

The gene calls are TRBV2 and TRBJ1-2, with TRBD1 identical over 9 bases. The CDR3 runs 14 residues. Germline assignment: CDR1 SNHLY and CDR2 FYNNEI. V trimming: 7 bases; J trimming: 13 bases; junction bases outside the gene matches: 16. The CDR3 is CASTLIPDRGFSTF. The CDR3 region has the DNA TGTGCCAGCACCCTTATCCCCGACAGGGGGTTTAGCACCTTC.

The V and J genes are TRBV19 and TRBJ2-7, with TRBD1 matching over 7 bases. Germline V gives CDR1 LNHDA, CDR2 SQIVND (reference sequence). There are 14 residues in the CDR3. Germline trimming cut 5 bases from V and 5 bases from J; bases unmatched to any gene: 9. CDR3 in DNA: TGTGCCAGTAGTCCTCGACAGGGAAGGAACGAGCAGTACTTC. Translation: CASSPRQGRNEQYF.

The rearrangement uses TRBV7-2 and TRBJ2-2; TRBD2 matches at 15 bases. J lost 5 bases, V lost 5 bases, and 9 bases had no gene match. This CDR3 has 18 amino acids. Germline-derived CDR1 and CDR2 are SGHTA and FQGNSA. DNA of the CDR3: TGTGCCAGCAGCCCACGGACTAGCGGGAGGGCCCGGACCGGGGAGCTGTTTTTT. Its translation: CASSPRTSGRARTGELFF. Based on the CDR3 plus reference TRBV7-2 and TRBJ2-2, the full variable domain is GAGVSQSPSNKVTEKGKDVELRCDPISGHTALYWYRQSLGQGLEFLIYFQGNSAPDKSGLPSDRFSAERTGGSVSTLTIQRTQQEDSAVYLCASSPRTSGRARTGELFFGEGSRLTVL.

In nucleotides, the CDR3 is TGCAGTGCTAGTAGTAGCGGGAGTCCTTCGGGGTACAATGAGCAGTTCTTC. The encoded protein is CSASSSGSPSGYNEQFF. The chain has TRBV20-1 and TRBJ2-1; 9 positions match TRBD2. The CDR3 runs to 17 residues. CDR1 is DFQATT and CDR2 is SNEGSKA in the germline V gene (reference sequence). V was pared by 3 bases and J by 4 bases, with 13 bases of the junction left unmatched.

The genes are TRBV6-5 and TRBJ1-1; TRBD1 might be the D (5 bases). Per the germline V gene, CDR1 is MNHEY and CDR2 is SVGAGI. The CDR3 is 12 amino acids. V dropped 7 bases and J dropped 7 bases, with 13 bases sitting between them. DNA of the CDR3: TGTGCCAGCACCTCAGGGCTTTATGAAGCTTTCTTT. It encodes CASTSGLYEAFF.

The gene calls are TRBV28 and TRBJ2-3; possible D gene TRBD1, 5 bases. CDR1 is MDHEN, CDR2 SYDVKM, per germline. The ends were cut back, 5 bases at V and 0 bases at J, with 12 bases in the middle. The CDR3 consists of 15 residues. The CDR3, as DNA: TGTGCCAGCAGTCAGGGATACCCGAGCACAGATACGCAGTATTTT. Amino acids: CASSQGYPSTDTQYF.

The chain is built from TRBV24-1 and TRBJ2-2; 8 nucleotides align to TRBD2. This CDR3 is built from 14 residues. CDR1 KGHDR and CDR2 SFDVKD come from the germline V gene. V shed 9 bases and J 6 bases; nucleotides not matched to a gene: 8. The CDR3 spells CATSGGALPGELFF. CDR3 in DNA: TGTGCCACCTCCGGGGGGGCCCTCCCCGGGGAGCTGTTTTTT.

J is TRBJ2-1 and V is TRBV24-1, with 10 bases identical to TRBD2. CDR3 size: 16 residues. Germline V gene data show CDR1 as KGHDR and CDR2 as SFDVKD. V shed 1 base, J shed 7 bases, and the junction held 6 bases outside the gene matches. The CDR3 nucleotides read TGTGCCACCAGTGATTTTGGCCTAGCGGGAGTTAATGAGCAGTTCTTC. It codes for CATSDFGLAGVNEQFF.

This chain joins TRBV5-8 and TRBJ1-3, with 9 bases aligning to TRBD1. The CDR3 is 16 amino acids. Per germline, CDR1 SGHTS and CDR2 YDEGEE. J lost 2 bases, V lost 4 bases, and 7 bases had no gene match. CDR3 sequence reads: CASSAPGTGTGNTIYF. The CDR3 DNA follows: TGTGCCAGCAGCGCCCCTGGGACAGGGACTGGAAACACCATATATTTT.

The J gene is TRBJ2-7, the V gene TRBV19; TRBD2 aligns across 8 bases. Trimming cost V 1 base and J 5 bases; bases outside gene matches: 10. This CDR3 contains 16 residues. Germline values: CDR1 LNHDA, CDR2 SQIVND (reference sequence). The CDR3, as DNA: TGTGCCAGTAGTATAGTTGGAATAGCGGGAAACCACGAGCAGTACTTC. It encodes CASSIVGIAGNHEQYF.

Here the CDR3 DNA reads TGTGCCAGCAGCCGAGGACAGGGGCACTATGGCTACACCTTC. Translating gives CASSRGQGHYGYTF. The V and J genes are TRBV3-1 (or the pseudogene TRBV3-2) and TRBJ1-2, with 9 bases that match TRBD1. This CDR3 contains 14 residues. CDR1 is LGHDT, CDR2 YNNKEL, per germline (reference sequence). J lost 3 bases, V lost 4 bases, and 3 bases had no gene match.

The gene calls are TRBV18 and TRBJ2-2; 7 bases are a match to TRBD1. The CDR3 runs to 17 residues. Losses at the gene ends were 3 bases for V and 3 bases for J; bases not matched to a gene: 10. Germline V gene lookup returns CDR1 KGHSH and CDR2 LQKENI. CDR3 in amino acids: CASSPLATGSHTGELFF. CDR3 DNA sequence: TGTGCCAGCTCACCCCTCGCGACAGGGTCGCACACCGGGGAGCTGTTTTTT.

The chain uses TRBV28 and TRBJ1-6; a weak D match, TRBD1 (5 bases). In germline, CDR1 is MDHEN, CDR2 SYDVKM. The V end was cut by 5 bases, the J end by 9 bases, with 11 bases between. CDR3 length: 13 residues. CDR3: CASSNTGISPLHF. CDR3 nucleotide sequence: TGTGCCAGCAGTAACACAGGAATTTCACCCCTCCACTTT.